One and the same sample provided the 25 T cell receptor beta chains below, sequenced in a study of T-cell reconstitution after alpha-beta-depleted transplantation in children. Preparation of the TCRbeta library involved a method that used unique molecular identifiers. TCRdb recomputed calls from the PCR reads with MiXCR, one row per CDR3 protein. The sample lists 230,000 or so distinct CDR3 sequences, approximately 9.9% occurring once. This material consisted of PBMCs from the stem cell graft donor, taken from the stem cell graft. The origin of the receptors is a human donor who donated a stem cell graft to a child with SCID.

This clonotype was counted at least ten times. V usage is TRBV5-1 and J usage is TRBJ2-5; TRBD1 matches 8 bases. CDR3 length equals 14 residues. Germline V gene sequence: CDR1 SGHRS, CDR2 YFSETQ. The V segment lost 4 bases and the J segment 5 bases; nucleotides outside the gene matches: 7. CDR3 bases: TGCGCCAGCAGCCAACGGACAGGGATCGAGACCCAGTACTTC. This translates into CASSQRTGIETQYF.

This clonotype was observed many times. V is TRBV5-1 and J is TRBJ2-7, with 9 bases lining up with TRBD1. Germline-derived CDR1 and CDR2 are SGHRS and YFSETQ. The J segment lost 0 bases and the V segment lost 0 bases, leaving 4 bases of the junction unmatched. CDR3 length equals 16 residues. The CDR3 reads CASSLGGTGSSYEQYF. In nucleotides, the CDR3 is TGCGCCAGCAGCTTGGGAGGGACAGGGAGCTCCTACGAGCAGTACTTC.

This clonotype appeared many times. The chain combines TRBV12-3 or TRBV12-4 with TRBJ1-1; no definite D call. The length of the CDR3 is 12 residues. V dropped 8 bases and J dropped 0 bases, with 7 bases sitting between them. This CDR3 reads CASRTVNTEAFF. The CDR3 nucleotides are TGTGCCAGCCGGACGGTGAACACTGAAGCTTTCTTT.

This clonotype was recorded at least ten times. This chain uses TRBV5-1 with TRBJ1-1; D gene uncertain. This CDR3 has 15 residues. Germline V CDR1 and CDR2: SGHRS, YFSETQ. V lost 2 bases to trimming and J lost 3 bases, with 14 bases between them. CDR3 nucleotides: TGCGCCAGCAGCTTTTCCCCGACTGATGACACTGAAGCTTTCTTT. Protein: CASSFSPTDDTEAFF.

This clonotype was observed at least ten times. The chain links TRBV4-1 to TRBJ2-7; TRBD1 might be the D (6 bases). The CDR3 covers 14 residues. Germline V gene lookup returns CDR1 MGHRA and CDR2 YSYEKL. The V and J ends lost 4 bases and 3 bases respectively, with 13 bases between them. CDR3 bases: TGCGCCAGCAGCCCCCAGATACAGGGCTACGAGCAGTACTTC. Protein product: CASSPQIQGYEQYF.

This clonotype was detected ten times or more. This chain links TRBV28 with TRBJ1-5; 9 bases are shared with TRBD1. Germline loops: CDR1 MDHEN, CDR2 SYDVKM. This CDR3 comprises 14 residues. Trimming cost V 3 bases and J 7 bases; bases outside gene matches: 4. CDR3 bases: TGTGCCAGCAGTTTCGGGACAGGGAGCCAGCCCCAGCATTTT. Protein product: CASSFGTGSQPQHF.

This clonotype was seen ten or more times. The chain carries TRBV6-1 and TRBJ2-6, with a possible D match to TRBD1 (5 bases). Trimming took off 3 bases at V and 1 base at J, with 13 bases between the two ends. The CDR3 spans 17 residues. CDR1 is MNHNS, CDR2 SASEGT, per germline. The CDR3 loop reads CASSDGAGSSGANVLTF. CDR3 in DNA: TGTGCCAGCAGTGATGGGGCAGGGTCGTCTGGGGCCAACGTCCTGACTTTC.

The table lists this clonotype with many counts. This rearrangement joins TRBV12-3 or TRBV12-4 to TRBJ2-3; unclear D gene. V was cut by 6 bases and J by 0 bases, with 10 bases left in between. This CDR3 has 14 amino acids. The CDR3 nucleotides are TGTGCCAGCAGCACCACCACTAGCACAGATACGCAGTATTTT. Its protein product is CASSTTTSTDTQYF.

This clonotype was recorded a few times. The chain joins TRBV12-3 or TRBV12-4 to TRBJ1-1; D might be TRBD1 (5 bases). Trimming pared 6 bases from V and 1 base from J, leaving 15 bases between. CDR3 length equals 15 residues. The CDR3 DNA reads as TGTGCCAGCAGCAGCCCAAAAACAGGGAACACTGAAGCTTTCTTT. It codes for CASSSPKTGNTEAFF.

In its sample, this clonotype was seen many times. The gene calls are TRBV7-9 and TRBJ2-5; D gene uncertain. Per the germline V gene, CDR1 is SEHNR and CDR2 is FQNEAQ (reference sequence). There are 13 residues in the CDR3. Trimming stripped 2 bases from V and 1 base from J, with 5 bases between. As DNA, the CDR3 is TGTGCCAGCAGCTTATCCCTCCAAGAGACCCAGTACTTC. It codes for CASSLSLQETQYF.

This clonotype was seen at least ten times. The rearrangement uses TRBV18 and TRBJ1-2; 10 bases are shared with TRBD1. J was trimmed by 4 bases and V by 2 bases; bases with no gene match: 10. CDR3 length: 17 residues. CDR1 and CDR2 (germline): KGHSH, LQKENI. The CDR3 reads CASSPVPGQGFFYGYTF. The CDR3 nucleotides read TGTGCCAGCTCACCAGTGCCGGGACAGGGGTTTTTCTATGGCTACACCTTC.

This clonotype was seen at least ten times. The chain links TRBV5-6 to TRBJ2-3; TRBD2 is a possible D gene (6 bases). The CDR3 extends over 11 amino acids. V lost 0 bases and J 15 bases, leaving 11 bases between the germline ends. CDR1 and CDR2 from the germline V gene are SGHDT and YYEEEE. The CDR3: CASSLGTDYYF. In nucleotides, the CDR3 is TGTGCCAGCAGCTTGGGGACGGACTACTATTTT.

In its sample, this clonotype was seen a few times. The chain joins TRBV28 to TRBJ2-1; tentatively, D is TRBD2 (5 bases). Germline CDR1 and CDR2: MDHEN and SYDVKM. The ends were cut back, 5 bases at V and 3 bases at J, with 14 bases in the middle. The CDR3 length is 15 residues. CDR3 region: CASSGSGPHYNEQFF. The DNA for the CDR3 is TGTGCCAGCAGTGGGAGCGGCCCACACTACAATGAGCAGTTCTTC. Complete variable domain (other parts from reference TRBV28 and TRBJ2-1): DVKVTQSSRYLVKRTGEKVFLECVQDMDHENMFWYRQDPGLGLRLIYFSYDVKMKEKGDIPEGYSVSREKKERFSLILESASTNQTSMYLCASSGSGPHYNEQFFGPGTRLTVL.

This clonotype was seen ten or more times. V is TRBV12-3 or TRBV12-4 and J is TRBJ2-7; 8 positions match TRBD1. Germline trimming cut 8 bases from V and 4 bases from J; bases unmatched to any gene: 10. This CDR3 spans 14 amino acids. CDR3 sequence (DNA): TGTGCCAGCTCGGGACAGGCCTATCTGTACGAGCAGTACTTC. Translated: CASSGQAYLYEQYF.

This clonotype came up many times. The rearrangement joins TRBV19 to TRBJ2-5; the match to TRBD1 covers 9 bases. Germline V gene lookup returns CDR1 LNHDA and CDR2 SQIVND (reference sequence). The CDR3 extends over 16 amino acids. The V gene end was trimmed by 5 bases and the J gene end by 4 bases; junction bases not matched to a gene: 11. In DNA, the CDR3 is TGTGCCAGTAGTGTGGGTCCGGGGACAGGGAGAGAGACCCAGTACTTC. Residues: CASSVGPGTGRETQYF.

This clonotype was seen at least ten times. The chain employs TRBV10-3 and TRBJ2-7; 7 nucleotides agree with TRBD1. The ends lost 6 bases at V and 4 bases at J; junction bases unmatched: 6. CDR3 length equals 13 residues. Germline V CDR1 and CDR2: ENHRY, SYGVKD. The CDR3 DNA follows: TGTGCCATCAGCTCCTGGGACAGTTACGAGCAGTACTTC. Its protein is CAISSWDSYEQYF.

This clonotype was seen repeatedly, ten times or more. The genes are TRBV15 and TRBJ1-2, with 8 bases matching TRBD1. The trim removed 3 bases at V and 0 bases at J, leaving 3 bases unmatched. The CDR3 length is 15 residues. Germline V gene lookup returns CDR1 LNHNV and CDR2 YYDKDF (reference sequence). The CDR3 here is CATSRGQVTNYGYTF. For the CDR3, the DNA is TGTGCCACCAGCAGGGGACAGGTTACTAACTATGGCTACACCTTC. Drawing the rest from reference TRBV15 and TRBJ1-2, the complete variable domain is DAMVIQNPRYQVTQFGKPVTLSCSQTLNHNVMYWYQQKSSQAPKLLFHYYDKDFNNEADTPDNFQSRRPNTSFCFLDIRSPGLGDTAMYLCATSRGQVTNYGYTFGSGTRLTVV.

This clonotype has a count of ten or more. The chain links TRBV20-1 to TRBJ2-1; D possibly corresponds to TRBD2 (6 bases). Germline V gives CDR1 DFQATT, CDR2 SNEGSKA (reference sequence). The CDR3 covers 14 residues. Trimming removed 6 bases from V and 4 bases from J, with 16 bases in between. CDR3 bases: TGCAGTGCCCCACGCCGGGGGTCTTACAATGAGCAGTTCTTC. This codes for CSAPRRGSYNEQFF.

This clonotype was detected many times. The V gene is TRBV7-9, the J gene TRBJ2-2, with a possible D match to TRBD2 (6 bases). Germline assignment: CDR1 SEHNR and CDR2 FQNEAQ (reference sequence). V was pared by 4 bases and J by 2 bases, with 14 bases between. CDR3 size: 16 residues. The CDR3 nucleotides are TGTGCCAGCAGCTCAAGGGGCGGGATTAACACCGGGGAGCTGTTTTTT. Translation: CASSSRGGINTGELFF.

This clonotype was seen many times. V gene TRBV4-3 combines with J gene TRBJ2-3; possibly TRBD2 for D (5 bases). Germline CDR1 LGHNA, CDR2 YSLEER. The CDR3 is made up of 14 amino acids. V gave up 1 base and J gave up 4 bases, with 9 bases separating them. CDR3 in DNA: TGCGCCAGCAGCCAAGGGGGAGCGGCAGATACGCAGTATTTT. This encodes CASSQGGAADTQYF.

This clonotype has a count of ten or more. The V and J genes are TRBV7-9 and TRBJ2-3, with unresolved D. Germline CDR1 SEHNR, CDR2 FQNEAQ (reference sequence). The CDR3 extends over 17 amino acids. V was trimmed by 1 base and J by 2 bases, leaving 16 bases between them. The CDR3 sequence is CASSLEVGARPTDTQYF. The CDR3 DNA reads TGTGCCAGCAGCTTAGAGGTCGGTGCTAGACCCACAGATACGCAGTATTTT.

The V gene is TRBV9, the J gene TRBJ1-5, with D perhaps TRBD1 (5 bases). Germline V gene data show CDR1 as SGDLS and CDR2 as YYNGEE. The CDR3 loop spans 16 amino acids. Trimming cost V 0 bases and J 0 bases, with 10 bases left between them. The CDR3 protein is CASSVGGDLSNQPQHF. The CDR3 DNA reads TGTGCCAGCAGCGTAGGAGGGGACCTTAGCAATCAGCCCCAGCATTTT.

This clonotype showed up just a few times. V gene TRBV7-9 combines with J gene TRBJ1-5; D may be TRBD1 (6 bases). Germline loops: CDR1 SEHNR, CDR2 FQNEAQ (reference sequence). Trimming stripped 0 bases from V and 4 bases from J, with 10 bases between. The CDR3 runs 15 residues. The CDR3 DNA reads as TGTGCCAGCAGCTTAGCGGGGACACTGAATCAGCCCCAGCATTTT. Amino acids: CASSLAGTLNQPQHF.

This clonotype has ten or more counts. The DNA of the CDR3 is TGCATTCCCGGACAGAGCTTTGGGATGAACACTGAAGCTTTCTTT. Encoded protein: CIPGQSFGMNTEAFF. The V gene is TRBV20-1, the J gene TRBJ1-1; weak D call: TRBD1 (6 bases). CDR3 length: 15 amino acids. Per the germline V gene, CDR1 is DFQATT and CDR2 is SNEGSKA (reference sequence).

This clonotype was detected many times. This chain connects TRBV5-6 to TRBJ1-5, with D hard to call. V lost 3 bases and J 0 bases, leaving 13 bases between the germline ends. Germline-derived CDR1 and CDR2 are SGHDT and YYEEEE. The CDR3 contains 16 residues. CDR3 amino acids: CASSSPSAASNQPQHF. CDR3 nucleotides: TGTGCCAGCAGCTCGCCCTCGGCAGCTAGCAATCAGCCCCAGCATTTT. The variable domain in full, with the rest retrieved from reference TRBV5-6 and TRBJ1-5, is DAGVTQSPTHLIKTRGQQVTLRCSPKSGHDTVSWYQQALGQGPQFIFQYYEEEERQRGNFPDRFSGHQFPNYSSELNVNALLLGDSALYLCASSSPSAASNQPQHFGDGTRLSIL.